This T cell receptor (beta chain) is from a study of T-cell memory formation after mild COVID-19. Overall study: TCR clustering was largely donor specific.

TCRdb re-called the 5' RACE reads with MiXCR, one entry per CDR3 protein. The sample contains some 350,000 distinct CDR3 sequences, about a sixth of which appear only once. Unmatched junction bases numbered 6, after V lost 6 bases and J lost 5 bases. Germline V gives CDR1 LNHDA, CDR2 SQIVND (reference sequence). The CDR3 has 13 amino acids. This sequence joins TRBV19 and TRBJ2-5; 7 bases fit TRBD1. The source is a man between 18 and 29 years old who had mild COVID-19 (a few samples of this study predate the infection). Cell type and time point are not known. Sequencing was performed on PBMCs or a T cell subset sorted from them (not recorded which). This chain's CDR3 is CASRTGSMETQYF. The CDR3 nucleotides read TGTGCCAGTAGGACAGGGTCGATGGAGACCCAGTACTTC.